The 13 T cell receptor beta chains below all came from one sample that was sequenced in a study of identical twins. TCRdb processed the 5' RACE reads anew with MiXCR; each CDR3 protein has one entry. The data show around 1.7 million distinct CDR3 sequences, with around 29% seen just once and less than 0.35% held by the top ten. Sequencing input: cord blood. Receptor source: a newborn girl in good health.

The chain has TRBV6-1 and TRBJ2-3; D ambiguous. The CDR3 is 13 residues long. Germline assignment: CDR1 MNHNS and CDR2 SASEGT. The germline V and J ends were trimmed by 3 bases and 8 bases, with 12 bases remaining between them. The CDR3: CASSDPRLGTQYF. DNA for the CDR3: TGTGCCAGCAGTGATCCAAGGTTAGGTACGCAGTATTTT.

Worth noting for this clonotype: The junction departs from the called germline gene at one end, perhaps through a read error. The genes are TRBV10-3 and TRBJ2-7, with unresolved D. CDR1 and CDR2 from the germline V gene are ENHRY and SYGVKD. The CDR3 is 11 amino acids. CDR3 nucleotides: TGTTCCATCAGTGACTCCTACGAGCAGTACTTC. It encodes CSISDSYEQYF.

There are a few counts of this clonotype. This chain links TRBV15 with TRBJ2-3, with 7 bases lining up with TRBD2. V dropped 5 bases and J dropped 0; count of bases not matched to a gene: 11. This CDR3 is 17 amino acids long. Germline loops: CDR1 LNHNV, CDR2 YYDKDF (reference sequence). CDR3 amino acids: CATSGSYERGSTDTQYF. The CDR3 DNA sequence: TGTGCCACCAGCGGATCCTATGAGCGGGGAAGCACAGATACGCAGTATTTT.

This clonotype was counted many times. The rearrangement links TRBV15 to TRBJ1-5; a weak D match, TRBD1 (5 bases). Germline values: CDR1 LNHNV, CDR2 YYDKDF (reference sequence). CDR3 length: 15 amino acids. Trimming removed 1 base at V and 4 bases at J, with 11 bases between. In DNA, the CDR3 is TGTGCCACCAGCAGAGCAACAGGTAGAAATCAGCCCCAGCATTTT. This codes for CATSRATGRNQPQHF.

This chain uses TRBV21-1 with TRBJ2-3; no check of the table's D call, TRBD1, against the DNA was made. TRBV21-1 is listed as a pseudogene. This CDR3 comprises 15 residues. The CDR3 protein is CASSTPGTATDTQYF. For the CDR3, the DNA is TGTGCCAGCAGCACACCCGGGACAGCCACAGATACGCAGTATTTT.

V usage is TRBV4-2 and J usage is TRBJ2-5; 8 nucleotides line up with TRBD2. Germline V CDR1 and CDR2: LGHNA, YNFKEQ. The trim removed 1 base at V and 2 bases at J, leaving 3 bases unmatched. The CDR3 is 15 amino acids. The DNA of the CDR3 is TGTGCCAGCAGCCAAGCGGGGGGGCGTCAAGAGACCCAGTACTTC. This translates into CASSQAGGRQETQYF.

The chain carries TRBV3-1 and TRBJ1-1, with D perhaps matching TRBD1 (5 bases). Germline CDR1 LGHDT, CDR2 YNNKEL (reference sequence). V dropped 3 bases and J dropped 7 bases, with 12 bases sitting between them. The CDR3 has 13 residues. For the CDR3, the DNA is TGTGCCAGCAGCCAGGGAATGGGGGTTGAAGCTTTCTTT. Amino acid sequence: CASSQGMGVEAFF.

The genes are TRBV12-3 or TRBV12-4 and TRBJ2-4; D assignment may be TRBD1 or TRBD2 (5 bases each). V lost 7 bases, J lost 7 bases, and 20 bases lay in between. CDR3 length: 15 amino acids. CDR3 protein: CASTPGAVAGNIQYF. The CDR3 nucleotides are TGTGCCAGCACCCCCGGGGCGGTCGCAGGGAACATTCAGTACTTC.

This clonotype has a count of ten or more. The chain employs TRBV2 and TRBJ2-5, with D perhaps matching TRBD1 (5 bases). Looked up from germline, CDR1 is SNHLY and CDR2 is FYNNEI. This CDR3 region has 11 residues. V was shortened by 7 bases and J by 5 bases, with 8 bases between the two germline ends. This CDR3 reads CASTPGETQYF. As DNA, the CDR3 is TGTGCCAGCACTCCAGGGGAGACCCAGTACTTC.

The chain recombines TRBV5-6 with TRBJ2-1; D not resolved. CDR3 length equals 15 residues. The ends were cut back, 0 bases at V and 7 bases at J, with 14 bases in the middle. Per the germline V gene, CDR1 is SGHDT and CDR2 is YYEEEE. The DNA for the CDR3 is TGTGCCAGCAGCTTGGTCGCCCTAAGCAGGAATGAGCAGTTCTTC. Its translation is CASSLVALSRNEQFF.

The V gene is TRBV27, the J gene TRBJ1-1, with D possibly TRBD1 on 6 matching bases. CDR3 length equals 13 residues. V shed 0 bases and J shed 6 bases, with 8 bases lying between them. CDR1 MNHEY and CDR2 SMNVEV come from the germline V gene (reference sequence). The CDR3 region is CASSLSGGPEAFF. CDR3 nucleotides: TGTGCCAGCAGTTTATCTGGGGGCCCTGAAGCTTTCTTT.

This rearrangement joins TRBV28 to TRBJ2-1; 8 nucleotides agree with TRBD1. Losses at the gene ends were 8 bases for V and 5 bases for J; bases not matched to a gene: 5. Looked up from germline, CDR1 is MDHEN and CDR2 is SYDVKM. The CDR3 consists of 13 residues. Here the CDR3 reads CASLWTGNNEQFF. The CDR3 DNA reads as TGTGCCAGCCTCTGGACAGGGAACAATGAGCAGTTCTTC.

The chain couples TRBV3-1 to TRBJ2-1, with no clear D. This CDR3 has 15 amino acids. CDR1 and CDR2 from the germline V gene are LGHDT and YNNKEL (reference sequence). With 0 bases removed from V and 2 bases from J, the gap between germline ends came to 8 bases. CDR3 DNA sequence: TGTGCCAGCAGCCAAGACACACAGCCCTACAATGAGCAGTTCTTC. This translates into CASSQDTQPYNEQFF.